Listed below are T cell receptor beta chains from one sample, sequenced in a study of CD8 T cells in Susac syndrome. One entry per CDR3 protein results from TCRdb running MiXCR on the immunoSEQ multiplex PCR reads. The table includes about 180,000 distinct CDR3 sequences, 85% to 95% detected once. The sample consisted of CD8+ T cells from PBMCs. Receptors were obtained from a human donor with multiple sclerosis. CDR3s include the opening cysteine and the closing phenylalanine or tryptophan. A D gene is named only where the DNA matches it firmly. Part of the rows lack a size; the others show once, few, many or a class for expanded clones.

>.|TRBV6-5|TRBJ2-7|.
CASSPTRGSEQYF
TGTGCCAGCAGTCCCACCCGGGGGTCGGAGCAGTACTTC
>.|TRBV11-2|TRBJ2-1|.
CASSSGVLSSYNEQFF
TGTGCCAGCAGCTCAGGGGTCCTGAGCTCCTACAATGAGCAGTTCTTC
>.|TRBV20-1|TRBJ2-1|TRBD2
CSATDLGLDYNEQFF
TGCAGTGCAACCGACTTGGGACTAGACTACAATGAGCAGTTCTTC
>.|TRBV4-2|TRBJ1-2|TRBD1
CASSQGTGNGYTF
TGTGCCAGCAGCCAAGGGACAGGGAATGGCTACACCTTC
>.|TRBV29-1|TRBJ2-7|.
CSVDPGQVGEQYF
TGCAGCGTTGATCCTGGGCAGGTCGGGGAGCAGTACTTC
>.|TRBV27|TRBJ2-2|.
CASSQVAGELFF
TGTGCCAGCAGCCAGGTGGCCGGGGAGCTGTTTTTT
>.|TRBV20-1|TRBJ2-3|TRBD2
CSARVYKGLAGGGTDTQYF
TGCAGTGCTAGAGTATATAAAGGACTAGCGGGGGGTGGGACAGATACGCAGTATTTT
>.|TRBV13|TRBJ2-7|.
CASSLAGRAYEQYF
TGTGCCAGCAGCTTAGCTGGCCGGGCCTACGAGCAGTACTTC
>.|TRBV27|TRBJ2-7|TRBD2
CASHLGGGPYEQYF
TGTGCCAGCCACCTTGGGGGGGGACCCTACGAGCAGTACTTC
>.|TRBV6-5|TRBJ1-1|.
CASSPTGPNTEAFF
TGTGCCAGCAGTCCGACAGGACCGAACACTGAAGCTTTCTTT
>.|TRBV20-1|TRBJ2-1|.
CSARTKMGQFF
TGCAGTGCTAGGACTAAAATGGGGCAGTTCTTC
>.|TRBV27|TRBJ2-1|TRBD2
CASSLSYAGVSPYNEQFF
TGTGCCAGCAGTTTATCGTATGCGGGAGTCAGCCCCTACAATGAGCAGTTCTTC
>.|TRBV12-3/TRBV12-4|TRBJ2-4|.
CASSLSPTGAKNIQYF
TGTGCCAGCAGTTTATCCCCTACGGGGGCCAAAAACATTCAGTACTTC
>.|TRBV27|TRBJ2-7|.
CASSTTYPDGLSYEQYF
TGTGCCAGCAGTACGACCTACCCCGACGGTCTCTCCTACGAGCAGTACTTC
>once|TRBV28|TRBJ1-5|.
CASREAGNQPQHF
TGTGCCAGCAGGGAGGCGGGCAATCAGCCCCAGCATTTT
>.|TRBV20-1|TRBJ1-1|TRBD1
CSALDRMNTEAFF
TGCAGTGCTTTGGACAGGATGAACACTGAAGCTTTCTTT
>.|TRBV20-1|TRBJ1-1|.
CSALVGNTEAFF
TGCAGTGCGCTAGTAGGGAACACTGAAGCTTTCTTT
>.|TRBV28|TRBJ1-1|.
CASSLFGSEAFF
TGTGCCAGCAGTTTATTTGGGTCTGAAGCTTTCTTT
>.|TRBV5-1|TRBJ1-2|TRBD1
CASSLGTGVYGYTF
TGCGCCAGCAGCTTGGGGACAGGGGTCTATGGCTACACCTTC
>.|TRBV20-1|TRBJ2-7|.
CSAQGYEQYF
TGCAGTGCCCAGGGGTACGAGCAGTACTTC
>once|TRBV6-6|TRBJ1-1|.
CASPTPEGLSTEAFF
TGTGCCAGCCCCACCCCCGAGGGGCTCTCCACTGAAGCTTTCTTT
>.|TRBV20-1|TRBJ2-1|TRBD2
CSARGLAIWNEQFF
TGCAGTGCTAGGGGACTAGCGATCTGGAATGAGCAGTTCTTC
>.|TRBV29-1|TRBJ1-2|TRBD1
CSAKTGRDLGGYTF
TGCAGCGCCAAGACAGGGAGGGACCTGGGCGGCTACACCTTC
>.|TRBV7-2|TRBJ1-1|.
CASSPRGLNTEAFF
TGTGCCAGCAGCCCACGGGGACTGAACACTGAAGCTTTCTTT